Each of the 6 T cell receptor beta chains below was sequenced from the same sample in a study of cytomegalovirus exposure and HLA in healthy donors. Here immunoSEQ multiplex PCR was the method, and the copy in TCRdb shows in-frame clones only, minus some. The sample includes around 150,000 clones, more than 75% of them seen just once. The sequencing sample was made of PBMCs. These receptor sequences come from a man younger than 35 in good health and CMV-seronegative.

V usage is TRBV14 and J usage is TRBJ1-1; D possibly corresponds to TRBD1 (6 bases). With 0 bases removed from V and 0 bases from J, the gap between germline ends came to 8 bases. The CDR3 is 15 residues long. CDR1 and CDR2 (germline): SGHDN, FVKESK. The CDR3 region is CASSQDSGVNTEAFF. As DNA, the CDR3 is TGTGCCAGCAGCCAAGACTCAGGGGTGAACACTGAAGCTTTCTTT. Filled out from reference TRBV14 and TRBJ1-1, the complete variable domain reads EAGVTQFPSHSVIEKGQTVTLRCDPISGHDNLYWYRRVMGKEIKFLLHFVKESKQDESGMPNNRFLAERTGGTYSTLKVQPAELEDSGVYFCASSQDSGVNTEAFFGQGTRLTVV.

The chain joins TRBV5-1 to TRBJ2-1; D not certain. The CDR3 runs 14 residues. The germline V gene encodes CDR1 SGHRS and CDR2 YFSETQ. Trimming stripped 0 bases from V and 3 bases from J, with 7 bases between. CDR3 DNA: TGCGCCAGCAGCTTGGGGCTAGTCTACAATGAGCAGTTCTTC. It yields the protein CASSLGLVYNEQFF.

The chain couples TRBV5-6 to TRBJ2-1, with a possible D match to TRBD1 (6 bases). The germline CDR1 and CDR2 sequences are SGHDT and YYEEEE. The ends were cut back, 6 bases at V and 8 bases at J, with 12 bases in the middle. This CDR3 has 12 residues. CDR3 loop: CASMDSADEQFF. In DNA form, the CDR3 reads TGTGCCAGCATGGACAGCGCCGATGAGCAGTTCTTC.

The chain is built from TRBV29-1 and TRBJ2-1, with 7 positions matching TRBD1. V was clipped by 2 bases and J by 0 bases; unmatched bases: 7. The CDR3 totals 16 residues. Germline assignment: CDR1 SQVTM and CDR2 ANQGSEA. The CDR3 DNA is TGCAGCGTTGAACAAACAGGGGACAGCTCCTACAATGAGCAGTTCTTC. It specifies CSVEQTGDSSYNEQFF.

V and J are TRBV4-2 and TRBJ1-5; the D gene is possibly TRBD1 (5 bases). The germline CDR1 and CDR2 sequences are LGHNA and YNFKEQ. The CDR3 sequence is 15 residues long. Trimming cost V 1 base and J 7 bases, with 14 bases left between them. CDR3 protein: CASSQVGGLGQPQHF. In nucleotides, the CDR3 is TGTGCCAGCAGCCAAGTCGGGGGACTAGGCCAGCCCCAGCATTTT.

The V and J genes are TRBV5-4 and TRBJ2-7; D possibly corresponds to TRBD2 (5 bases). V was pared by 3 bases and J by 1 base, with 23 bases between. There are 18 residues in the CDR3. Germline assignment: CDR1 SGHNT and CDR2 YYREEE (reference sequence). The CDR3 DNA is TGTGCCAGCAGCTCGGATGTCTTCGGGGTTGGAAATTCCTACGAGCAGTACGTC. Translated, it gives CASSSDVFGVGNSYEQYV.